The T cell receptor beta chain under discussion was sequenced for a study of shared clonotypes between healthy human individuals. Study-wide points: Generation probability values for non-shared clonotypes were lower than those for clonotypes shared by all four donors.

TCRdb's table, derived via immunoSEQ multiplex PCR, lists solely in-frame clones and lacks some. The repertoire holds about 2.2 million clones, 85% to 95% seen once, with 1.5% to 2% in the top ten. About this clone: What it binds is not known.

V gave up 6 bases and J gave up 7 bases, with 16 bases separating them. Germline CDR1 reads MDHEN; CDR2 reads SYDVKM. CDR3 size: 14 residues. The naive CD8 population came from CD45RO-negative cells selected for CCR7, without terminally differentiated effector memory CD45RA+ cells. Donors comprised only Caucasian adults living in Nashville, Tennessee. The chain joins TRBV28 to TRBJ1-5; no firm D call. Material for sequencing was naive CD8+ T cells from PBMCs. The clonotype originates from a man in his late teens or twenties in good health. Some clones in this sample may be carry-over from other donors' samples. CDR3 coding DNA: TGTGCCAGCAGGCTTAATGGCATTGGGCAGCCCCAGCATTTT. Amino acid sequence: CASRLNGIGQPQHF.